This TCR beta chain was identified during a study of shared clonotypes between healthy human individuals. In germline, CDR1 is SGHAT, CDR2 FQNNGV. The CDR3 sequence is 17 residues long. Trimming left V 5 bases short and J 0 bases short, with 20 bases between. To note about this clone: Its antigen is as yet unknown.

In the CD4+ fraction, cells were divided into CD45RA+ naive and CD45RA-negative memory subsets. An approximately 180 ng quantity of DNA, about 30,000 T cell genomes, went into the sorted-subset replicate PCRs. As originally analysed: Filtering was not the same, since immunoSEQ gave junction-only sequences without quality scores. Produced via immunoSEQ multiplex PCR; TCRdb's table is partial and in-frame only. V, J and clone size reflect that table, while D and trimming were determined from the DNA. The sample carries a few million clones, 85% to 95% recorded once. Study conclusions and caveats: Roughly 5% of naive CD4 clonotypes were common to a handful of donors.

Sequenced material: naive CD4+ T cells from PBMCs. The subset denotes: CD45RA+ positively selected. The receptor was isolated from a man between 18 and 29 years old in good health. Some clones in this sample may be carry-over from other donors' samples. The chain couples TRBV11-2 to TRBJ2-7; D might be TRBD1 (7 bases). The CDR3 loop is CASSHPGRDSVSYEQYF. CDR3 DNA: TGTGCCAGCAGCCACCCGGGGCGGGACAGCGTCTCCTACGAGCAGTACTTC.